This is a list of T cell receptor beta chains from one sample in a study of T cells in Graves' hyperthyroidism and ophthalmopathy. MiXCR, applied by TCRdb to the multiplex PCR reads, yields one record per CDR3 protein. The sample has nearly 600,000 distinct CDR3 sequences; about 15% are singletons. The sample comprised blood. The source is a woman aged 25 to 39 with Graves' hyperthyroidism that later progressed to Graves' ophthalmopathy. Both conserved end residues are part of each CDR3. D genes are given only for firm matches. Part of the rows lack a size; the others show once, few, many or a class for expanded clones.

d_gene,abundance,j_gene,v_gene,CDR3nt,CDR3aa
.,many,TRBJ2-2,TRBV28,TGTGCCAGCAGTTGGCGGACGAGCACCGGGGAGCTGTTTTTT,CASSWRTSTGELFF
.,many,TRBJ2-3,TRBV5-4,TGTGCCAGCAGCTTGGGGCGGGGTAGCACAGATACGCAGTATTTT,CASSLGRGSTDTQYF
.,few,TRBJ2-7,TRBV7-2,TGTGCCAGCAGCTTGGTCGGACAGTTCTACGAGCAGTACTTC,CASSLVGQFYEQYF
TRBD2,many,TRBJ2-3,TRBV20-1,TGCAGTGCTGTTTATGGCGGGAGGGGGGATACGCAGTATTTT,CSAVYGGRGDTQYF
.,.,TRBJ2-1,TRBV30,TGTGCCTGGAGTGAAGCGCTCGATCAGTTCTTC,CAWSEALDQFF
.,many,TRBJ1-1,TRBV4-1,TGCGCCAGCAGCCAAGTCCCAGGGGAGAACACTGAAGCTTTCTTT,CASSQVPGENTEAFF
TRBD1,few,TRBJ2-1,TRBV29-1,TGCAGCGTTGATCTGGGACAGGGGGAGTTCTTC,CSVDLGQGEFF
.,many,TRBJ2-7,TRBV27,TGTGCCAGCAGTTTCAGTGGGCCCTACGAGCAGTACTTC,CASSFSGPYEQYF
TRBD1,few,TRBJ1-1,TRBV6-1,TGTGCCAGCAGTGAGCCCAGGGGGGATACTGAAGCTTTCTTT,CASSEPRGDTEAFF
.,.,TRBJ2-7,TRBV5-6,TGTGCCAGCAGCTTAAACAGCGGGTACGAGCAGTACTTC,CASSLNSGYEQYF
TRBD2,many,TRBJ2-7,TRBV7-2,TGTGCCAGCAGCCGCAGGTTGGCGGGAGACGAGCAGTACTTC,CASSRRLAGDEQYF
.,many,TRBJ1-1,TRBV9,TGTGCCAGCAGCGTAGGGGGGGCAGACACTGAAGCTTTCTTT,CASSVGGADTEAFF
.,.,TRBJ2-5,TRBV6-1,TGTGCCAGCAGTGTTAAGGAGACCCAGTACTTC,CASSVKETQYF